The rows below give T cell receptor beta chains drawn from one sample of a study of metastatic and nonmetastatic thyroid tumors. Using MiXCR, TCRdb reanalyzed the PCR reads. The top ten clones hold 3% to 4% of a sample with over 45,000 clones, 22% of them seen once. Sequencing used blood. These TCRs come from a male donor with papillary thyroid cancer or a benign thyroid nodule (not recorded which). Some clones in this sample may be carry-over from other donors' samples. Each CDR3 is given with its conserved first and last residue. D genes are given only for firm matches. Expanded clones get a size class; other rows say once, few or many, or leave the size out.

v_call: TRBV20-1; d_call: TRBD1; clone_size: few; j_call: TRBJ2-1; cdr3_aa: CSARDQGAEQFF; cdr3_nt: TGCAGTGCTAGAGATCAGGGGGCTGAGCAGTTCTTC
v_call: TRBV5-1; d_call: TRBD1; clone_size: medium-sized; j_call: TRBJ1-1; cdr3_aa: CASSSRQGGNTEAFF; cdr3_nt: TGCGCCAGCAGCTCTCGACAGGGCGGAAACACTGAAGCTTTCTTT
v_call: TRBV12-3/TRBV12-4; d_call: -; clone_size: -; j_call: TRBJ2-7; cdr3_aa: CASSDTDARQYF; cdr3_nt: TGTGCCAGCAGTGACACTGACGCGAGGCAGTACTTC
v_call: TRBV24-1; d_call: -; clone_size: many; j_call: TRBJ1-2; cdr3_aa: CATSEGNGYTF; cdr3_nt: TGTGCCACCAGTGAAGGGAATGGCTACACCTTC
v_call: TRBV6-1; d_call: -; clone_size: few; j_call: TRBJ1-5; cdr3_aa: CASRKGKGGQPQHF; cdr3_nt: TGTGCCAGCAGAAAAGGAAAGGGTGGTCAGCCCCAGCATTTT
v_call: TRBV5-6; d_call: TRBD1; clone_size: many; j_call: TRBJ2-3; cdr3_aa: CASSLVDREADTQYF; cdr3_nt: TGTGCCAGCAGCTTGGTGGACAGGGAGGCCGATACGCAGTATTTT
v_call: TRBV11-1; d_call: -; clone_size: -; j_call: TRBJ2-1; cdr3_aa: CASSPTSGSRPSYNEQFF; cdr3_nt: TGTGCCAGCAGCCCTACATCGGGGTCCCGCCCTTCCTACAATGAGCAGTTCTTC
v_call: TRBV20-1; d_call: -; clone_size: -; j_call: TRBJ2-1; cdr3_aa: CSARNLDSTSRNEQFF; cdr3_nt: TGCAGTGCTAGGAATTTGGACTCAACTTCGAGGAATGAGCAGTTCTTC
v_call: TRBV10-1; d_call: TRBD1; clone_size: -; j_call: TRBJ2-7; cdr3_aa: CARHRDRGSYEQYF; cdr3_nt: TGCGCCAGGCACCGGGACAGGGGCTCCTACGAGCAGTACTTC
v_call: TRBV6-1; d_call: -; clone_size: few; j_call: TRBJ2-7; cdr3_aa: CASIGRNSYEHYF; cdr3_nt: TGTGCCAGCATTGGGCGTAACTCCTACGAGCATTACTTC
v_call: TRBV4-2; d_call: -; clone_size: few; j_call: TRBJ2-1; cdr3_aa: CASSPSETYEQFF; cdr3_nt: TGTGCCAGCAGCCCGTCGGAGACATACGAGCAGTTCTTC
v_call: TRBV14; d_call: TRBD2; clone_size: many; j_call: TRBJ2-3; cdr3_aa: CASSQRLAGESGGQYF; cdr3_nt: TGTGCCAGCAGCCAACGACTAGCGGGAGAGTCCGGGGGGCAGTATTTT
v_call: TRBV10-2; d_call: -; clone_size: many; j_call: TRBJ1-1; cdr3_aa: CASSESEEKNTEAFF; cdr3_nt: TGCGCCAGCAGTGAGTCGGAAGAGAAGAACACTGAAGCTTTCTTT
v_call: TRBV7-9; d_call: -; clone_size: many; j_call: TRBJ1-4; cdr3_aa: CASSWGDLGTNEKLFF; cdr3_nt: TGTGCCAGCAGCTGGGGGGACCTTGGGACTAATGAAAAACTGTTTTTT
v_call: TRBV19; d_call: -; clone_size: many; j_call: TRBJ1-1; cdr3_aa: CASSIVIAGGNTEAFF; cdr3_nt: TGTGCCAGTAGTATAGTGATCGCGGGGGGGAACACTGAAGCTTTCTTT
v_call: TRBV6-5; d_call: -; clone_size: few; j_call: TRBJ2-2; cdr3_aa: CASSYSGLGNTGELFF; cdr3_nt: TGTGCCAGCAGTTACTCTGGACTGGGGAACACCGGGGAGCTGTTTTTT
v_call: TRBV28; d_call: TRBD2; clone_size: many; j_call: TRBJ2-7; cdr3_aa: CASSFLAGFYEQYF; cdr3_nt: TGTGCCAGCAGTTTTCTAGCGGGCTTCTACGAGCAGTACTTC
v_call: TRBV7-3; d_call: TRBD1; clone_size: many; j_call: TRBJ2-2; cdr3_aa: CASSLFGQGVNTGELFF; cdr3_nt: TGTGCCAGCAGCTTATTTGGGCAGGGGGTGAACACCGGGGAGCTGTTTTTT
v_call: TRBV5-6; d_call: TRBD2; clone_size: many; j_call: TRBJ2-1; cdr3_aa: CASSLVSGYNEQFF; cdr3_nt: TGTGCCAGCAGCTTGGTTAGCGGGTACAATGAGCAGTTCTTC
v_call: TRBV7-2; d_call: -; clone_size: many; j_call: TRBJ2-5; cdr3_aa: CASSITRTVLSLETQYF; cdr3_nt: TGTGCCAGCAGCATAACCCGGACAGTTTTGAGCCTAGAGACCCAGTACTTC